The 26 T cell receptor beta chains in this list originate from one sample, sequenced in a study of OX40 agonist ivuxolimab in advanced cancers. The receptor library was made with the immunoSEQ multiplex PCR assay. TCRdb's version of the immuneACCESS table is confined to in-frame rearrangements and falls short of the full clone set. An unresolved V gene accounts for under half of the shortfall where checked; the remainder is of unknown origin. The sample profile shows about 79,000 clones; 90% of them were found once. The ten largest clones capture 0.3% to 0.4% of the sample. The source was CD4+ or CD8+ T cells sorted from blood, collected in a trial of the OX40 agonist ivuxolimab. Receptor source: an adult with an advanced solid tumor such as melanoma, head and neck, liver or kidney cancer.

The genes are TRBV2 and TRBJ2-2; 7 nucleotides align to TRBD2. The CDR3 runs 15 residues. Germline V gene lookup returns CDR1 SNHLY and CDR2 FYNNEI. V was pared by 3 bases and J by 5 bases, with 6 bases of the junction left unmatched. The DNA for the CDR3 is TGTGCCAGCAGTGATGGGCAGGGAGGGACCGGGGAGCTGTTTTTT. Amino acid sequence: CASSDGQGGTGELFF.

The chain recombines TRBV19 with TRBJ2-3, with 9 bases aligning to TRBD1. Per germline, CDR1 LNHDA and CDR2 SQIVND (reference sequence). The V gene end was trimmed by 11 bases and the J gene end by 6 bases; junction bases not matched to a gene: 9. The CDR3 extends over 13 amino acids. The CDR3 DNA reads TGTGCCGGAGGGACAGGGAGTTTGGATACGCAGTATTTT. This encodes CAGGTGSLDTQYF. The whole variable domain, filled in from reference TRBV19 and TRBJ2-3, reads DGGITQSPKYLFRKEGQNVTLSCEQNLNHDAMYWYRQDPGQGLRLIYYSQIVNDFQKGDIAEGYSVSREKKESFPLTVTSAQKNPTAFYLCAGGTGSLDTQYFGPGTRLTVL.

The chain links TRBV11-2 to TRBJ2-6, with 11 positions matching TRBD2. Losses at the gene ends were 5 bases for V and 0 bases for J; bases not matched to a gene: 6. This CDR3 is 18 amino acids long. Germline V lookup: CDR1 SGHAT, CDR2 FQNNGV. CDR3 sequence (DNA): TGTGCCAGCAGCACCCGGCTAGCGGGGGGCTCTGGGGCCAACGTCCTGACTTTC. As protein: CASSTRLAGGSGANVLTF. Filled out from reference TRBV11-2 and TRBJ2-6, the complete variable domain reads EAGVAQSPRYKIIEKRQSVAFWCNPISGHATLYWYQQILGQGPKLLIQFQNNGVVDDSQLPKDRFSAERLKGVDSTLKIQPAKLEDSAVYLCASSTRLAGGSGANVLTFGAGSRLTVL.

The chain is built from TRBV11-3 and TRBJ1-1, with D unclear. Germline lookup yields CDR1 SGHNT and CDR2 YENEEA. The V end was cut by 2 bases, the J end by 5 bases, with 9 bases between. This CDR3 is 13 amino acids long. CDR3 amino acids: CASSLFKETEAFF. In nucleotides, the CDR3 is TGTGCCAGCAGCTTATTTAAGGAAACTGAAGCTTTCTTT.

This chain joins TRBV6-1 and TRBJ1-2, with 8 bases matching TRBD1. The CDR3 totals 14 residues. Germline lookup yields CDR1 MNHNS and CDR2 SASEGT. V was clipped by 2 bases and J by 2 bases; unmatched bases: 1. The DNA of the CDR3 is TGTGCCAGCAGTGAATCAGGGGGCAACTATGGCTACACCTTC. Residues: CASSESGGNYGYTF.

This sequence joins TRBV13 and TRBJ2-6, with D maybe TRBD1 (5 bases). The CDR3 is 18 amino acids. Trimming removed 4 bases at V and 0 bases at J, with 16 bases between. CDR1 and CDR2 (germline): PRHDT, FYEKMQ (reference sequence). DNA for the CDR3: TGTGCCAGCAGCTACGACCAGGGAACTTACTCTGGGGCCAACGTCCTGACTTTC. Protein: CASSYDQGTYSGANVLTF.

This clone was found once. V is TRBV6-1 and J is TRBJ1-2, with TRBD1 matching over 10 bases. Germline V gene sequence: CDR1 MNHNS, CDR2 SASEGT. The J segment lost 3 bases and the V segment lost 5 bases, leaving 3 bases of the junction unmatched. The CDR3 is 14 amino acids. CDR3 sequence reads: CASSRGTGDYGYTF. The CDR3 DNA is TGTGCCAGCAGTCGCGGGACAGGGGACTATGGCTACACCTTC.

The V and J genes are TRBV25-1 and TRBJ1-6; TRBD1 aligns across 8 bases. The V gene's germline CDR1 is MGHDK and CDR2 SYGVNS. The CDR3 consists of 13 residues. The trim removed 10 bases at V and 6 bases at J, leaving 5 bases unmatched. In nucleotides, the CDR3 is TGTGCCATCAGGGGGCGGGGTAATTCACCCCTCCACTTT. This gives the protein CAIRGRGNSPLHF.

The V gene is TRBV5-1, the J gene TRBJ2-6; D may be TRBD1 or TRBD2 (5 bases each). Per the germline V gene, CDR1 is SGHRS and CDR2 is YFSETQ. This CDR3 contains 16 residues. Trimming removed 2 bases from V and 0 bases from J, with 9 bases in between. The CDR3 loop reads CASSFLGDSGANVLTF. The CDR3 DNA is TGCGCCAGCAGCTTTTTGGGGGACTCTGGGGCCAACGTCCTGACTTTC. Filled out from reference TRBV5-1 and TRBJ2-6, the complete variable domain reads KAGVTQTPRYLIKTRGQQVTLSCSPISGHRSVSWYQQTPGQGLQFLFEYFSETQRNKGNFPGRFSGRQFSNSRSEMNVSTLELGDSALYLCASSFLGDSGANVLTFGAGSRLTVL.

The chain recombines TRBV18 with TRBJ1-6, with TRBD1 identical over 10 bases. The junction had 7 bases not matched to a gene; V was cut back by 8 bases and J by 3 bases. Germline V lookup: CDR1 KGHSH, CDR2 LQKENI. The CDR3 has 16 amino acids. DNA for the CDR3: TGTGCCAGCCGCCCGACAGGGGGCCTCTATAATTCACCCCTCCACTTT. As protein: CASRPTGGLYNSPLHF.

The chain employs TRBV2 and TRBJ2-3; a possible D gene is TRBD2 (5 bases). The germline gives CDR1 SNHLY, CDR2 FYNNEI. This CDR3 spans 15 amino acids. V lost 3 bases, J lost 5 bases, and 15 bases lay in between. The CDR3 loop reads CASSEEWRVRDTQYF. The CDR3 DNA reads as TGTGCCAGCAGTGAGGAGTGGCGGGTCAGAGATACGCAGTATTTT. Full variable domain (remainder filled in from reference TRBV2 and TRBJ2-3): EPEVTQTPSHQVTQMGQEVILRCVPISNHLYFYWYRQILGQKVEFLVSFYNNEISEKSEIFDDQFSVERPDGSNFTLKIRSTKLEDSAMYFCASSEEWRVRDTQYFGPGTRLTVL.

The chain uses TRBV19 and TRBJ2-3, with D perhaps TRBD1 or TRBD2 (6 bases each). This CDR3 region has 16 residues. The germline CDR1 and CDR2 sequences are LNHDA and SQIVND (reference sequence). V was clipped by 2 bases and J by 0 bases, with 12 bases between them. The CDR3 is CASSIRRGASTDTQYF. As DNA, the CDR3 is TGTGCCAGTAGTATAAGGAGGGGGGCTAGCACAGATACGCAGTATTTT.

The V call is TRBV28, the J call TRBJ1-4; D is unresolved. V lost 3 bases to trimming and J lost 5 bases, with 4 bases between them. The CDR3 runs to 12 residues. The V gene's germline CDR1 is MDHEN and CDR2 SYDVKM. The CDR3 nucleotides are TGTGCCAGCAGTTTCCCAAATGAAAAACTGTTTTTT. It encodes CASSFPNEKLFF.

The chain recombines TRBV14 with TRBJ1-4; 7 bases fit TRBD1. CDR3 length equals 14 residues. Germline CDR1 and CDR2: SGHDN and FVKESK. V was clipped by 4 bases and J by 7 bases; unmatched bases: 6. The CDR3 region has the DNA TGTGCCAGCAGCCGGTCCAGGGGGGTTGAAAAACTGTTTTTT. This codes for CASSRSRGVEKLFF.

This chain connects TRBV28 to TRBJ1-2; TRBD1 agrees at 7 bases. The V and J ends lost 8 bases and 4 bases, in that order; junction bases with no gene match: 4. Germline V gene lookup returns CDR1 MDHEN and CDR2 SYDVKM. CDR3 size: 12 residues. CDR3 sequence (DNA): TGTGCCAGCGAAGGGGGCGTCTATGGCTACACCTTC. Its protein product is CASEGGVYGYTF.

The chain couples TRBV19 to TRBJ1-1; D not certain. CDR1 and CDR2 (germline): LNHDA, SQIVND (reference sequence). Trimming left V 5 bases short and J 2 bases short, with 9 bases between. There are 13 residues in the CDR3. The CDR3 sequence: CASSHDGNTEAFF. Written as DNA, the CDR3 is TGTGCCAGTAGTCACGACGGCAACACTGAAGCTTTCTTT.

This chain uses TRBV5-6 with TRBJ2-3, with 14 nucleotides matching TRBD2. The CDR3 is 12 amino acids. Germline lookup yields CDR1 SGHDT and CDR2 YYEEEE. The junction had 3 bases not matched to a gene; V was cut back by 4 bases and J by 14 bases. The CDR3 DNA reads TGTGCCAGCAGCACCGGGACTAGCGGGGGGTATTTT. It yields the protein CASSTGTSGGYF.

This chain uses TRBV25-1 with TRBJ1-1, with unresolved D. The CDR3 runs 14 residues. CDR1 is MGHDK, CDR2 SYGVNS, per germline. V lost 2 bases, J lost 3 bases, and 10 bases lay in between. The CDR3, as DNA: TGTGCCAGCAGTGAAGATGACCGGTACACTGAAGCTTTCTTT. The encoded protein is CASSEDDRYTEAFF.

This clone was picked up one time. The V gene is TRBV9, the J gene TRBJ1-3; no clear D. V was pared by 5 bases and J by 7 bases, with 19 bases between. The CDR3 is made up of 15 amino acids. Germline CDR1 reads SGDLS; CDR2 reads YYNGEE. CDR3 DNA sequence: TGTGCCAGCAGTCTTTCGGACGGCCTGGGGAACACCATATATTTT. Its protein is CASSLSDGLGNTIYF. The entire variable domain, with the rest obtained from reference TRBV9 and TRBJ1-3, is as follows: DSGVTQTPKHLITATGQRVTLRCSPRSGDLSVYWYQQSLDQGLQFLIQYYNGEERAKGNILERFSAQQFPDLHSELNLSSLELGDSALYFCASSLSDGLGNTIYFGEGSWLTVV.

About this clone: The junction departs from the called germline gene at one end, perhaps through a read error. The chain employs TRBV11-2 and TRBJ2-1; 7 bases agree with TRBD2. Germline V gene data show CDR1 as SGHAT and CDR2 as FQNNGV. This CDR3 is built from 13 residues. The CDR3 region is CASSRTGLDERFF. The CDR3 region has the DNA TGTGCCAGCAGCCGGACCGGACTAGATGAGCGGTTCTTC. Using reference TRBV11-2 and TRBJ2-1 for the parts outside the CDR3, the full variable domain is EAGVAQSPRYKIIEKRQSVAFWCNPISGHATLYWYQQILGQGPKLLIQFQNNGVVDDSQLPKDRFSAERLKGVDSTLKIQPAKLEDSAVYLCASSRTGLDERFFGPGTRLTVL.

The chain joins TRBV2 to TRBJ1-2; D gene ambiguous. Germline V gene lookup returns CDR1 SNHLY and CDR2 FYNNEI. The CDR3 sequence is 13 residues long. With 7 bases removed from V and 6 bases from J, the gap between germline ends came to 15 bases. The CDR3 nucleotides read TGTGCCAGCACAACTTTGTCCGGAGATGGCTACACCTTC. Protein sequence: CASTTLSGDGYTF.

The genes are TRBV6-5 and TRBJ1-2; no reliable D call. V was pared by 7 bases and J by 8 bases, with 11 bases between. Germline CDR1 and CDR2: MNHEY and SVGAGI. The CDR3 covers 11 residues. CDR3 loop: CASKRSGGYTF. The CDR3 DNA is TGTGCCAGCAAGCGGTCTGGGGGCTACACCTTC.

This chain connects TRBV4-1 to TRBJ2-1; D remains ambiguous. Germline values: CDR1 MGHRA, CDR2 YSYEKL. The length of the CDR3 is 17 residues. Trimming removed 0 bases at V and 0 bases at J, with 12 bases between. CDR3 nucleotides: TGCGCCAGCAGCCAAGAAGGGCAGATAGGCTCCTACAATGAGCAGTTCTTC. It encodes CASSQEGQIGSYNEQFF.

The rearrangement links TRBV10-3 to TRBJ1-2; TRBD1 matches 8 bases. Germline lookup yields CDR1 ENHRY and CDR2 SYGVKD. This CDR3 spans 14 amino acids. Losses at the gene ends were 6 bases for V and 3 bases for J; bases not matched to a gene: 6. This CDR3 is CAIRMTGADYGYTF. The CDR3 DNA sequence: TGTGCCATCAGAATGACAGGGGCGGACTATGGCTACACCTTC.

This sequence joins TRBV28 and TRBJ1-5, with 10 bases lining up with TRBD1. Germline trimming cut 5 bases from V and 0 bases from J; bases unmatched to any gene: 4. Germline CDR1 and CDR2: MDHEN and SYDVKM. CDR3 length: 16 amino acids. DNA for the CDR3: TGTGCCAGCAGTCCCGGGGACAGGGGTAGCAATCAGCCCCAGCATTTT. It is translated as CASSPGDRGSNQPQHF. Based on the CDR3 plus reference TRBV28 and TRBJ1-5, the full variable domain is DVKVTQSSRYLVKRTGEKVFLECVQDMDHENMFWYRQDPGLGLRLIYFSYDVKMKEKGDIPEGYSVSREKKERFSLILESASTNQTSMYLCASSPGDRGSNQPQHFGDGTRLSIL.

V is TRBV9 and J is TRBJ2-5; 14 bases are shared with TRBD2. J gave up 7 bases and V 0 bases, and 5 bases lay outside the gene matches. The CDR3 sequence is 16 residues long. Germline CDR1 and CDR2: SGDLS and YYNGEE. The CDR3 DNA follows: TGTGCCAGCAGCGTAGGACTAGCGGGGGGGCAGGGGACCCAGTACTTC. Its translation is CASSVGLAGGQGTQYF. The entire variable domain, with the rest obtained from reference TRBV9 and TRBJ2-5, is as follows: DSGVTQTPKHLITATGQRVTLRCSPRSGDLSVYWYQQSLDQGLQFLIQYYNGEERAKGNILERFSAQQFPDLHSELNLSSLELGDSALYFCASSVGLAGGQGTQYFGPGTRLLVL.